This T cell receptor beta chain was sequenced for a study of T cells in Graves' hyperthyroidism and ophthalmopathy. Study-wide points: Blood also carried most thyroid clonotypes expanded above 0.001.

The CDR3 contains 13 residues. Germline CDR1 and CDR2: MDHEN and SYDVKM. V lost 5 bases, J lost 9 bases, and 11 bases lay in between. There were TCR beta CDR3 regions amplified from RNA transcripts. First-round RT-PCR targeting the TCR CDR3 was performed with the HTBI primer set. Using its own MiXCR run on the multiplex PCR reads, TCRdb lists one record per CDR3 protein. The sample includes fewer than 110,000 distinct CDR3 sequences, over 45% of them seen just once. This clonotype appeared many times. The antigen is unknown. The sequence was obtained from a man between 40 and 49 years old with Graves' hyperthyroidism. The chain links TRBV28 to TRBJ1-6; no clear D gene. Sequencing was done on a sample of blood. CDR3 in DNA: TGTGCCAGCAGTCTGCAGAGGGCTTCACCCCTCCACTTT. It yields the protein CASSLQRASPLHF. The full variable domain, completed using reference TRBV28 and TRBJ1-6, is DVKVTQSSRYLVKRTGEKVFLECVQDMDHENMFWYRQDPGLGLRLIYFSYDVKMKEKGDIPEGYSVSREKKERFSLILESASTNQTSMYLCASSLQRASPLHFGNGTRLTVT.